This T cell receptor (beta chain) appears in the sequencing data of a study of cytomegalovirus exposure and HLA in healthy donors. General observations from the study: 150 to 200 TCR beta chains were listed as cytomegalovirus-associated. A later analysis linked a missense DCLRE1C variant to TCR beta V- and J-gene trimming. A later analysis by the authors found several of the most significant clusters apparently linked to common viral pathogens. As was reported, the classifier diagnosed cytomegalovirus status with high specificity and sensitivity.

With respect to this clone: Its antigen remains unidentified.

After removal of 6 bases from V and 2 bases from J, the junction contained 15 bases not matched to a gene. The length of the CDR3 is 19 residues. Germline assignment: CDR1 MDHEN and CDR2 SYDVKM. The PCR was carried out with 60 Vbeta primers and 13 Jbeta primers. Libraries were prepared by immunoSEQ multiplex PCR; TCRdb keeps only in-frame clonotypes and omits some of them. Altogether about 130,000 clones are present, about 15% being singletons, with the ten largest covering about 3.1%. This sequence originates from a female donor in good health and CMV-seropositive. The V and J genes are TRBV28 and TRBJ2-3, with 12 bases matching TRBD2. The sequenced material came from PBMCs. DNA for the CDR3: TGTGCCAGCAGCCAATTTCGACTAGCGGGAGAGGGGGCCACAGATACGCAGTATTTT. It yields the protein CASSQFRLAGEGATDTQYF.